These T cell receptor beta chains were read from a single sample in a study of T cells in localized non-small cell lung cancer. The repertoire was sequenced with immunoSEQ multiplex PCR; TCRdb's copy has only in-frame clones and lacks some. The sample includes roughly 40,000 clones, around 81% of them seen just once. The sample here was peripheral blood mononuclear cells, taken before any cancer treatment. These receptors were taken from a male donor at least 60 years old with stage II lung adenocarcinoma. The CDR3 runs from the conserved cysteine through the conserved F or W. D genes are given only for firm matches. Size is stated for part of the rows, as once, few or many counts, or as a class when the clone is expanded.

V,size,J,D,DNA,CDR3
TRBV5-1,-,TRBJ2-7,TRBD1,TGCGCCAGCAGCTTGGCCGGACAGGGAATCTACGAGCAGTACTTC,CASSLAGQGIYEQYF
TRBV5-8,-,TRBJ2-3,TRBD1,TGTGCCAGCAGCTTGGACCAGGGGGCAACAGATACGCAGTATTTT,CASSLDQGATDTQYF
TRBV23-1,-,TRBJ1-1,-,TGCGCCAGCAGCGGGGACACAGAAGCTTTCTTT,CASSGDTEAFF
TRBV6-5,-,TRBJ1-1,-,TGTGCCAGCAGTTACTCATCGAACACTGAAGCTTTCTTT,CASSYSSNTEAFF
TRBV11-3,-,TRBJ2-2,TRBD1,TGTGCCAGCAGCTTAGAGTCGGGACAGGGATACACCGGGGAGCTGTTTTTT,CASSLESGQGYTGELFF
TRBV5-1,-,TRBJ1-4,-,TGCGCCAGCAGCTTTGGAGGAGAAAAACTGTTTTTT,CASSFGGEKLFF
TRBV25-1,-,TRBJ2-7,TRBD1,TGTGCCTGTTCGCGAGCAGGGGGCTCCTACGAGCAGTACTTC,CACSRAGGSYEQYF
TRBV5-1,once,TRBJ1-2,TRBD1,TGCGCCAGTCATAACCCCGGGACAGGGACGTGCACCTTC,CASHNPGTGTCTF
TRBV5-5,-,TRBJ2-1,-,TGTGCCAGCAGCTTGCAGGACCCTACCTACAATGAGCAGTTCTTC,CASSLQDPTYNEQFF
TRBV30,-,TRBJ1-5,-,TGTGCCTGGAGTGTACGGGAAGATCAGCCCCAGCATTTT,CAWSVREDQPQHF
TRBV2,-,TRBJ2-2,TRBD1,TGTGCCAGCAAGGGGACAGGGTCGAACACCGGGGAGCTGTTTTTT,CASKGTGSNTGELFF
TRBV5-1,-,TRBJ1-2,-,TGCGCCAGCAGCTTGGAAATCGGATATGGCTACACCTTC,CASSLEIGYGYTF
TRBV5-1,-,TRBJ2-1,-,TGCGCCAGCAGCTTGCAGGACCAGACAAATGAGCAGTTCTTC,CASSLQDQTNEQFF
TRBV6-4,-,TRBJ2-1,-,TGTGCCAGCAGTGAAAGGGAGAGCTCCTACAATGAGCAGTTCTTC,CASSERESSYNEQFF
TRBV29-1,-,TRBJ2-1,-,TGCAGCGTTGGGAGTGGCGACCAGTTCTTC,CSVGSGDQFF
TRBV28,-,TRBJ1-1,-,TGTGCCAGCAGCCCCGGGGGAGGGAGTCCTGAAGCTTTCTTT,CASSPGGGSPEAFF
TRBV4-2,-,TRBJ2-7,TRBD2,TGTGCCAGCAGCCAAGACATGAACGGGAGGGCGGCGGGCTACGAGCAGTACTTC,CASSQDMNGRAAGYEQYF
TRBV10-3,-,TRBJ1-1,-,TGTGCCATCAGTGAGTCCGGCGAAGAAGCTTTCTTT,CAISESGEEAFF
TRBV9,-,TRBJ2-5,-,TGTGCCAGCAGCGTAGCTGGTAGCGGAATCCAAGAGACCCAGTACTTC,CASSVAGSGIQETQYF
TRBV5-8,-,TRBJ2-7,-,TGTGCCAGCAGCCCACGGAGGCACGAGCAGTACTTC,CASSPRRHEQYF
TRBV7-9,-,TRBJ1-1,-,TGTGCCAGCATTCCCTCTGGGATGAACACTGAAGCTTTCTTT,CASIPSGMNTEAFF
TRBV12-5,once,TRBJ1-1,TRBD1,TGTGCTAGTGGTTTGGTGCGACAGGGGAACCCGAACACTGAAGCTTTCTTT,CASGLVRQGNPNTEAFF
TRBV5-6,-,TRBJ2-7,-,TGTGCCAGCAGCTTGGTAGACAGCTACGAGCAGTACTTC,CASSLVDSYEQYF
TRBV18,-,TRBJ2-7,-,TGTGCCAGCTCACCCGCACAGGGGGGGGTGTTGGCTTTC,CASSPAQGGVLAF
TRBV19,-,TRBJ1-1,-,TGTGCCAGTACCTCTCACGGGGCGAAGAACACTGAAGCTTTCTTT,CASTSHGAKNTEAFF
TRBV5-4,-,TRBJ1-1,-,TGTGCCAGCAGCCCGGGACCCTCTTCAGCTGAAGCTTTCTTT,CASSPGPSSAEAFF
TRBV30,medium-sized,TRBJ2-7,TRBD1,TGTGCCTGGAGTGTATGGGACAGGGACTTCTCCTACGAGCAGTACTTC,CAWSVWDRDFSYEQYF
TRBV14,-,TRBJ2-4,-,TGTGCCAGCAGCCAAGTGGGGACCCGGGAAAACATTCAGTACTTC,CASSQVGTRENIQYF
TRBV6-5,once,TRBJ2-1,-,TGTGCCAGCAGCGCCTTCAGAGACAATGAGCAGTTCTTC,CASSAFRDNEQFF
TRBV14,-,TRBJ2-1,-,TGTGCCAGCAGCCAACCCAAGCTAGCCGCCTACAATGAGCAGTTCTTC,CASSQPKLAAYNEQFF
TRBV7-2,-,TRBJ1-1,-,TGTGCCAGCAGCTACCTCCACGGGGGCGCGAACACTGAAGCTTTCTTT,CASSYLHGGANTEAFF
TRBV19,-,TRBJ1-3,-,TGTGCCAGTAGTATAGCTCGGAAGGTCTCTGGAAACACCATATATTTT,CASSIARKVSGNTIYF
TRBV27,-,TRBJ2-7,-,TGTGCCAGCAGTTTAAGGGGGAACTACGAGCAGTACTTC,CASSLRGNYEQYF
TRBV7-2,once,TRBJ1-4,-,TGTGCCAGCAGCCCCCCGGGGGGCGAAAAACTGTTTTTT,CASSPPGGEKLFF
TRBV11-2,-,TRBJ1-1,-,TGTGCCAGCAGCTTAGGGCGACAGACTGAAGCTTTCTTT,CASSLGRQTEAFF
TRBV6-5,-,TRBJ1-4,-,TGTGCCAGCAGTGTTAGGGAAAAACTGTTTTTT,CASSVREKLFF
TRBV2,-,TRBJ2-1,TRBD2,TGTGCCAGCAGTATCACTAGCGGGCAGTTCTTC,CASSITSGQFF
TRBV18,-,TRBJ2-1,-,TGTGCCAGCTCGGGGGGGACAGACTTTGAGCAGTTCTTC,CASSGGTDFEQFF
TRBV5-4,-,TRBJ1-2,TRBD1,TGTGCCAGCAGATCTGGAGGGGGACAGTTATTTAATGGCTACACCTTC,CASRSGGGQLFNGYTF
TRBV5-4,-,TRBJ2-3,-,TGTGCCAGCAGCTTGGTGGGGATAAATACGCAGTATTTT,CASSLVGINTQYF
TRBV13,-,TRBJ2-7,-,TGTGCCAGCAGTCTTAACCTCTTCTACGAGCAGTACTTC,CASSLNLFYEQYF
TRBV6-6,-,TRBJ1-1,-,TGTGCCAGCATCCAAGGCAGGGGTTCCACTGAAGCTTTCTTT,CASIQGRGSTEAFF